This T cell receptor beta chain is from a study of cytomegalovirus exposure and HLA in healthy donors. Overall study context: About 85 million unique TCRs from HLA-typed donors were held in an early release of data. Out of fewer than 400 genotyped donors, about 80% belonged to the Caucasian-associated ancestry cluster.

CDR3 length: 13 residues. Germline trimming cut 5 bases from V and 4 bases from J; bases unmatched to any gene: 3. Germline V lookup: CDR1 SGHTA, CDR2 FQGNSA. The study ran its PCR with 60 Vbeta and 13 Jbeta primers. Profiled with immunoSEQ multiplex PCR; TCRdb holds only in-frame clones, not every one. In the table there are approximately 150,000 clones, around four fifths of which are singletons. A word on this clone: No antigen is known for it.

Study-level points and caveats: Researchers reportedly found TCR beta sequences accurately predicted most subjects' HLA-A and HLA-B alleles.

V and J are TRBV7-2 and TRBJ1-1; 8 bases agree with TRBD1. The sequenced material came from PBMCs. This TCR came from a woman aged 45-59 years in good health and CMV-seronegative. The CDR3 DNA follows: TGTGCCAGCAGCGATACAGGGGGCACTGAAGCTTTCTTT. Protein product: CASSDTGGTEAFF.